This T cell receptor beta chain was recorded in a study of blood T cell repertoires in COVID-19. Study overall: Whether acute or convalescent, the COVID-19 samples came from the United States, Italy and Spain. T cells, B-cell-depleted T cells, or PBMCs supplied cDNA or gDNA.

This CDR3 contains 14 residues. The ends were cut back, 1 base at V and 6 bases at J, with 10 bases in the middle. Germline V gene data show CDR1 as SGHNT and CDR2 as YENEEA. As processed by the authors: Using reference gene primer amplification, nucleated cell counts were estimated. TCRdb's table, derived via immunoSEQ multiplex PCR, lists solely in-frame clones and lacks some. The V and J calls and the clone size are those of that table, but D and trimming were determined from the DNA. The table records approximately 300,000 clones, approximately 90% of them present only once. Enrollment of patients from Seattle took place during active infection, with longitudinal follow-up.

This TCR was sampled from a woman in her twenties or thirties with COVID-19, enrolled during active disease. V is TRBV11-3 and J is TRBJ2-1; D might be TRBD1 (5 bases). The sample consisted of peripheral blood. Here the CDR3 reads CASSLGAGRNEQFF. The CDR3 DNA follows: TGTGCCAGCAGCTTAGGGGCAGGGCGCAATGAGCAGTTCTTC.